Following are 31 T cell receptor beta chains from one sample sequenced in a study of regulatory T cells in long-lasting Graves disease. To make TCR beta libraries, researchers used iRepertoire HTBI primers and Arm-PCR of CDR3 regions. MiXCR, applied by TCRdb to the multiplex PCR reads, yields one record per CDR3 protein. The sample yields some 320,000 distinct CDR3 sequences, 15% to 20% seen once. Time point indicated: newly diagnosed GD, antithyroid drugs for less than 3 months. Generation of the TCR library employed RNA extracted from PBMCs. This sample comprised peripheral blood mononuclear cells (PBMCs), obtained at new diagnosis, from a patient treated with antithyroid drugs. Receptor source: a female donor with Graves disease.

CDR3 bases: TGTGCCAGCAGCGGGGGGGAGGGGACCGGGGAGCTGTTTTTT. The encoded protein is CASSGGEGTGELFF. This chain links TRBV11-3 with TRBJ2-2; 7 bases line up with TRBD2. The CDR3 extends over 14 amino acids. Losses at the gene ends were 5 bases for V and 5 bases for J; bases not matched to a gene: 5. Germline V gene sequence: CDR1 SGHNT, CDR2 YENEEA.

The genes are TRBV24-1 and TRBJ2-4; TRBD1 or TRBD2 may be the D gene (6 bases each). The CDR3 totals 15 residues. V was shortened by 6 bases and J by 8 bases, with 19 bases between the two germline ends. The germline V gene has CDR1 KGHDR and CDR2 SFDVKD. The CDR3 spells CATSRGGGPLDIQYF. The CDR3 bases are TGTGCCACCAGTAGGGGTGGGGGGCCTTTGGACATTCAGTACTTC.

Notes on this clonotype: Possible read error: a much larger clone is one base away. V usage is TRBV29-1 and J usage is TRBJ2-7; 7 bases map to TRBD2. J lost 5 bases, V lost 4 bases, and 11 bases had no gene match. Germline V gene sequence: CDR1 SQVTM, CDR2 ANQGSEA. The CDR3 totals 14 residues. CDR3 coding DNA: TGCAGCGTTGGAGTGGGAGGGAGTGGGGACGAGCAGTACTTC. It translates to CSVGVGGSGDEQYF.

This clonotype was picked up many times. The gene calls are TRBV5-1 and TRBJ1-6, with 10 bases matching TRBD1. Germline V gene lookup returns CDR1 SGHRS and CDR2 YFSETQ. Losses at the gene ends were 4 bases for V and 5 bases for J; bases not matched to a gene: 6. This CDR3 comprises 16 residues. CDR3 DNA sequence: TGCGCCAGCAGCCCCAAGGGGACAGGGGATAATTCACCCCTCCACTTT. Protein sequence: CASSPKGTGDNSPLHF.

The chain links TRBV24-1 to TRBJ2-7, with D possibly matching TRBD1 (6 bases). The V end lost 7 bases, the J end lost 7 bases, and 13 bases lay between the germline ends. The germline CDR1 and CDR2 sequences are KGHDR and SFDVKD. The CDR3 spans 12 residues. The CDR3 reads CATRTGLREQYF. CDR3 in DNA: TGTGCCACCAGGACAGGACTGAGGGAGCAGTACTTC.

The table lists this clonotype with many counts. This chain uses TRBV28 with TRBJ2-5; D gene ambiguous. This CDR3 spans 14 amino acids. The V end was cut by 2 bases, the J end by 3 bases, with 10 bases between. Germline values: CDR1 MDHEN, CDR2 SYDVKM. The CDR3 sequence is CASSLTLIKETQYF. The CDR3 DNA reads as TGTGCCAGCAGTTTAACCCTGATCAAAGAGACCCAGTACTTC.

This clonotype was counted ten times or more. The chain links TRBV28 to TRBJ2-1, with D possibly matching TRBD1 (5 bases). The CDR3 contains 13 residues. The germline gives CDR1 MDHEN, CDR2 SYDVKM. The V end lost 6 bases, the J end lost 7 bases, and 13 bases lay between the germline ends. CDR3 in DNA: TGTGCCAGCAGAGCCGGGCCAGGGAATGAGCAGTTCTTC. This encodes CASRAGPGNEQFF.

This clonotype was counted many times. CDR3 region: CATLGGRGDTQYF. As DNA, the CDR3 is TGTGCCACCCTTGGTGGGCGTGGGGATACGCAGTATTTT. The genes are TRBV28 and TRBJ2-3, with unresolved D. Trimming left V 10 bases short and J 6 bases short, with 17 bases between. Germline-derived CDR1 and CDR2 are MDHEN and SYDVKM. CDR3 length: 13 residues.

Many counts were recorded for this clonotype. The CDR3 region is CASSSLGHQRQGPGNTIYF. The CDR3 nucleotides are TGTGCCAGCAGCTCGCTGGGACACCAAAGACAAGGGCCTGGAAACACCATATATTTT. The chain uses TRBV11-2 and TRBJ1-3; the D gene is possibly TRBD1 (6 bases). This CDR3 spans 19 amino acids. The V end was cut by 4 bases, the J end by 2 bases, with 24 bases between. Germline-derived CDR1 and CDR2 are SGHAT and FQNNGV. Combining the CDR3 with reference TRBV11-2 and TRBJ1-3 gives the whole variable domain EAGVAQSPRYKIIEKRQSVAFWCNPISGHATLYWYQQILGQGPKLLIQFQNNGVVDDSQLPKDRFSAERLKGVDSTLKIQPAKLEDSAVYLCASSSLGHQRQGPGNTIYFGEGSWLTVV.

The chain links TRBV5-4 to TRBJ1-2; 8 positions agree with TRBD1. After removal of 9 bases from V and 4 bases from J, the junction contained 8 bases not matched to a gene. The CDR3 totals 13 residues. CDR1 SGHNT and CDR2 YYREEE come from the germline V gene (reference sequence). The CDR3 DNA reads TGTGCCACAGTCGGACAGGGACGCTATGGCTACACCTTC. This translates into CATVGQGRYGYTF. The full variable domain, completed using reference TRBV5-4 and TRBJ1-2, is ETGVTQSPTHLIKTRGQQVTLRCSSQSGHNTVSWYQQALGQGPQFIFQYYREEENGRGNFPPRFSGLQFPNYSSELNVNALELDDSALYLCATVGQGRYGYTFGSGTRLTVV.

This clonotype occurred a few times. V usage is TRBV20-1 and J usage is TRBJ2-6; D remains unclear. The CDR3 is 14 amino acids. The germline CDR1 and CDR2 sequences are DFQATT and SNEGSKA (reference sequence). Trimming left V 2 bases short and J 2 bases short, with 7 bases between. The CDR3 nucleotides are TGCAGTGCTAGAAAGTCTACTGGGGCCAACGTCCTGACTTTC. It yields the protein CSARKSTGANVLTF.

V gene TRBV6-1 combines with J gene TRBJ1-4, with D unclear. Per the germline V gene, CDR1 is MNHNS and CDR2 is SASEGT. V was cut by 7 bases and J by 8 bases, with 17 bases left in between. The CDR3 is made up of 14 amino acids. CDR3 nucleotide sequence: TGTGCCAGCAATGGCGGTATTTTAGACGAAAAACTGTTTTTT. It specifies CASNGGILDEKLFF.

This clonotype came up many times. The V gene is TRBV12-3 or TRBV12-4, the J gene TRBJ1-1; 9 nucleotides line up with TRBD1. Losses at the gene ends were 6 bases for V and 4 bases for J; bases not matched to a gene: 3. The CDR3 is 13 amino acids. The CDR3 DNA follows: TGTGCCAGCAGCCGGGACAGGGTCACTGAAGCTTTCTTT. Translating it yields CASSRDRVTEAFF.

This clonotype was found many times. The rearrangement joins TRBV11-2 to TRBJ2-2; D ambiguous. CDR3 length equals 14 residues. Germline V gene sequence: CDR1 SGHAT, CDR2 FQNNGV. Trimming stripped 3 bases from V and 1 base from J, with 6 bases between. CDR3: CASSFSQNTGELFF. DNA of the CDR3: TGTGCCAGCAGCTTCAGCCAGAACACCGGGGAGCTGTTTTTT.

This clonotype has ten or more counts. The chain joins TRBV14 to TRBJ1-1; D not resolved. The CDR3 contains 14 residues. Germline CDR1 and CDR2: SGHDN and FVKESK. Between the trimmed V and J ends, which lost 4 bases and 7 bases, there was a span of 16 bases. CDR3 region: CASSPGRGGREAFF. In DNA form, the CDR3 reads TGTGCCAGCAGCCCAGGTCGGGGAGGACGTGAAGCTTTCTTT.

As DNA, the CDR3 is TGTGCCAGCAGTTTCATGGAAGAGACCCAGTACTTC. It codes for CASSFMEETQYF. The rearrangement joins TRBV2 to TRBJ2-5; no definite D call. Germline V CDR1 and CDR2: SNHLY, FYNNEI. The CDR3 runs 12 residues. Trimming took 5 bases from V and 3 from J, leaving 7 bases between them.

The chain has TRBV20-1 and TRBJ2-4; 9 nucleotides align to TRBD2. The CDR3 spans 17 residues. Germline V gene lookup returns CDR1 DFQATT and CDR2 SNEGSKA (reference sequence). Losses at the gene ends were 3 bases for V and 0 bases for J; bases not matched to a gene: 9. The CDR3 DNA sequence: TGCAGTGCTAGTAGAGGTGGACTAGCGAGAGCCAAAAACATTCAGTACTTC. Amino acids: CSASRGGLARAKNIQYF.

This clonotype was observed a handful of times. DNA of the CDR3: TGCAGCGTAAGAGCGGCCTCCTACGAGCAGTACTTC. Protein: CSVRAASYEQYF. The chain links TRBV29-1 to TRBJ2-7; possible D gene TRBD2, 5 bases. CDR3 length: 12 residues. Trimming shortened V by 6 bases and J by 0 bases, and 9 bases separated the two germline ends. CDR1 and CDR2 from the germline V gene are SQVTM and ANQGSEA.

This clonotype came up many times. V gene TRBV12-3 or TRBV12-4 combines with J gene TRBJ2-7; 8 nucleotides align to TRBD1. The CDR3 consists of 14 residues. V shed 5 bases, J shed 2 bases, and the junction held 5 bases outside the gene matches. The CDR3: CASSQQGVAYEQYF. The CDR3 DNA is TGTGCCAGCAGTCAACAGGGGGTTGCCTACGAGCAGTACTTC.

This clonotype was observed many times. This chain connects TRBV24-1 to TRBJ2-1; D possibly corresponds to TRBD1 (6 bases). Germline lookup yields CDR1 KGHDR and CDR2 SFDVKD. The germline V and J ends were trimmed by 4 bases and 5 bases, with 17 bases remaining between them. The CDR3 is made up of 16 amino acids. The CDR3 DNA sequence: TGTGCCACCAGTGACCTAAAGTGGGGGCCTAACAATGAGCAGTTCTTC. Its protein is CATSDLKWGPNNEQFF.

This clonotype was seen ten or more times. The chain recombines TRBV2 with TRBJ2-1, with TRBD2 matching 13 bases. The CDR3 covers 18 residues. V gave up 2 bases and J gave up 8 bases; unmatched junction bases: 12. Germline V gene data show CDR1 as SNHLY and CDR2 as FYNNEI. The CDR3 here is CASSERILAGGPGDEQFF. In DNA, the CDR3 is TGTGCCAGCAGTGAAAGGATACTAGCGGGAGGGCCAGGGGATGAGCAGTTCTTC. Full variable domain (outside the CDR3, taken from reference TRBV2 and TRBJ2-1): EPEVTQTPSHQVTQMGQEVILRCVPISNHLYFYWYRQILGQKVEFLVSFYNNEISEKSEIFDDQFSVERPDGSNFTLKIRSTKLEDSAMYFCASSERILAGGPGDEQFFGPGTRLTVL.

The chain uses TRBV2 and TRBJ1-1; no reliable D call. Trimming stripped 10 bases from V and 1 base from J, with 10 bases between. Germline V lookup: CDR1 SNHLY, CDR2 FYNNEI. This CDR3 is 12 amino acids long. CDR3 amino acids: CATDTENTEAFF. As DNA, the CDR3 is TGTGCCACCGATACAGAGAACACTGAAGCTTTCTTT.

This clonotype was detected ten times or more. The rearrangement links TRBV20-1 to TRBJ2-7; 9 nucleotides match TRBD2. V gave up 1 base and J gave up 6 bases; unmatched junction bases: 10. This CDR3 spans 15 amino acids. In germline, CDR1 is DFQATT, CDR2 SNEGSKA (reference sequence). Here the CDR3 DNA reads TGCAGTGCTAGAGGGTTACTAGCGGGTTGGTCCGAGCAGTACTTC. This sequence encodes CSARGLLAGWSEQYF.

The chain couples TRBV2 to TRBJ2-1, with D perhaps matching TRBD2 (6 bases). Germline loops: CDR1 SNHLY, CDR2 FYNNEI. Trimming pared 2 bases from V and 4 bases from J, leaving 9 bases between. The CDR3 totals 14 residues. The CDR3 loop is CASSETSSYNEQFF. CDR3 in DNA: TGTGCCAGCAGTGAAACTAGCTCGTACAATGAGCAGTTCTTC.

This sequence joins TRBV9 and TRBJ2-5; TRBD2 aligns across 13 bases. The germline CDR1 and CDR2 sequences are SGDLS and YYNGEE. Losses at the gene ends were 4 bases for V and 5 bases for J; bases not matched to a gene: 11. The CDR3 is 17 residues long. The CDR3 here is CASSLRTSGRRRETQYF. In DNA, the CDR3 is TGTGCCAGCAGCCTTCGGACTAGCGGGAGAAGGAGGGAGACCCAGTACTTC.

This clonotype was seen many times. The rearrangement uses TRBV14 and TRBJ2-7; D may match TRBD1 or TRBD2 (5 bases each). The germline V gene has CDR1 SGHDN and CDR2 FVKESK. Trimming stripped 2 bases from V and 7 bases from J, with 21 bases between. The CDR3 is made up of 16 amino acids. CDR3 amino acids: CASSQSIGASWWEQYF. The CDR3 DNA reads as TGTGCCAGCAGCCAATCAATCGGGGCCTCGTGGTGGGAGCAGTACTTC.

This clonotype was picked up many times. The CDR3 coding sequence is TGTGCCAGCGGGGCCGCGGAGACCCAGTACTTC. Translation: CASGAAETQYF. This chain uses TRBV27 with TRBJ2-5; tentative D call: TRBD1 (5 bases). CDR3 size: 11 residues. V was trimmed by 8 bases and J by 5 bases, leaving 9 bases between them. Germline V gene lookup returns CDR1 MNHEY and CDR2 SMNVEV (reference sequence).

The J gene is TRBJ2-1, the V gene TRBV7-9, with D maybe TRBD2 (5 bases). The CDR3 loop spans 13 amino acids. V shed 5 bases and J shed 8 bases, with 13 bases lying between them. CDR1 and CDR2 from the germline V gene are SEHNR and FQNEAQ (reference sequence). The CDR3 spells CASSVGVSDEQFF. The CDR3 nucleotides read TGTGCCAGCAGCGTCGGGGTCTCCGATGAGCAGTTCTTC.

In this sample, this clonotype turned up many times. The chain is built from TRBV5-1 and TRBJ2-7; 8 bases fit TRBD2. CDR1 SGHRS and CDR2 YFSETQ come from the germline V gene. J lost 2 bases, V lost 2 bases, and 3 bases had no gene match. CDR3 size: 14 residues. In DNA form, the CDR3 reads TGCGCCAGCAGCTTTAGCGGGGAGACCTACGAGCAGTACTTC. It encodes CASSFSGETYEQYF.

At least ten counts were recorded for this clonotype. The J gene is TRBJ2-7, the V gene TRBV2; a weak D match, TRBD2 (6 bases). V lost 0 bases to trimming and J lost 4 bases, with 16 bases between them. The CDR3 runs 16 residues. Germline CDR1 reads SNHLY; CDR2 reads FYNNEI. CDR3 sequence (DNA): TGTGCCAGCAGTGAAGCCAGGAGGGCCGGTGCGTACGAGCAGTACTTC. This encodes CASSEARRAGAYEQYF. The variable domain in full, with the rest retrieved from reference TRBV2 and TRBJ2-7, is EPEVTQTPSHQVTQMGQEVILRCVPISNHLYFYWYRQILGQKVEFLVSFYNNEISEKSEIFDDQFSVERPDGSNFTLKIRSTKLEDSAMYFCASSEARRAGAYEQYFGPGTRLTVT.

The chain carries TRBV29-1 and TRBJ1-1, with TRBD1 as a possible D gene (5 bases). V was clipped by 1 base and J by 11 bases, with 14 bases between them. Germline lookup yields CDR1 SQVTM and CDR2 ANQGSEA. The CDR3 is 12 amino acids. In nucleotides, the CDR3 is TGCAGCGTTGAAGTCTTCGGACCAGGGGCTTTCTTT. It yields the protein CSVEVFGPGAFF. Using reference TRBV29-1 and TRBJ1-1 for the parts outside the CDR3, the full variable domain is SAVISQKPSRDICQRGTSLTIQCQVDSQVTMMFWYRQQPGQSLTLIATANQGSEATYESGFVIDKFPISRPNLTFSTLTVSNMSPEDSSIYLCSVEVFGPGAFFGQGTRLTVV.